A selection of T cell receptor beta chains follows, all from one sample in a study of blood T cell repertoires in COVID-19. Assay used: immunoSEQ multiplex PCR; TCRdb lists only in-frame clones, some missing. The table shows 200,000 to 250,000 clones, with 80% to 90% occurring only once. The specimen sequenced was peripheral blood. These receptors were taken from a man between 18 and 35 years old with active or convalescent COVID-19. Each CDR3 is given with its conserved first and last residue. The D gene is left open where the match is weak. Size is omitted from some rows. Given values are once, few, many or a class for expanded clones.

TGTGCCAGCAGTGCCGCAGAAACCTACGAGCAGTACTTC CASSAAETYEQYF TRBV6-2/TRBV6-3 few TRBJ2-7 NA
TGTGCCAGTAGTATTAGTCTCGCAGGCCTTAATGAAAAACTGTTTTTT CASSISLAGLNEKLFF TRBV19 NA TRBJ1-4 NA
TGTGCCAGCAGCTTAGTCCCAACCTACGAGCAGTACTTC CASSLVPTYEQYF TRBV11-2 NA TRBJ2-7 NA
TGTGCCAGCAGCTCTCGAGGGCTTGGGCAAGAGACCCAGTACTTC CASSSRGLGQETQYF TRBV7-9 NA TRBJ2-5 NA
TGCGCCAGCAGCTTGATTACAGGGGGGCAAAAAAACATTCAGTACTTC CASSLITGGQKNIQYF TRBV5-1 NA TRBJ2-4 TRBD1
TGTGCCAGCAGCCAAGATCTTAGGGGAGGATACGAGCAGTACTTC CASSQDLRGGYEQYF TRBV3-1/TRBV3-2 NA TRBJ2-7 NA
TGTGCCAGCAGCCCCGGTCCGGCGGGCGCTAACTACGAGCAGTACTTC CASSPGPAGANYEQYF TRBV7-8 NA TRBJ2-7 NA
TGCGCCAGCAGTGAATATAGCAATCAGCCCCAGCATTTT CASSEYSNQPQHF TRBV10-1 NA TRBJ1-5 NA
TGTGCAAGTCGCTTAACACTAGCGGGAAGGGAAGAGACCCAGTACTTC CASRLTLAGREETQYF TRBV12-2 NA TRBJ2-5 NA
TGTGCCAGCTGGAGGGACTCTAAAGAGACCCAGTACTTC CASWRDSKETQYF TRBV6-5 NA TRBJ2-5 NA
TGTGCCAGCAGCGAGTTCTACTACGAGCAGTACTTC CASSEFYYEQYF TRBV12-3/TRBV12-4 NA TRBJ2-7 NA
TGTGCCAGCAGCGTAGGGACAGGTGGAACTGGAAACACCATATATTTT CASSVGTGGTGNTIYF TRBV9 NA TRBJ1-3 TRBD1
TGTGCCAGCAGTCCTGCTCAGGGCACTGGAAACACCATATATTTT CASSPAQGTGNTIYF TRBV6-5 NA TRBJ1-3 NA
TGTGCCAGCAGCTCAACAGGGGGCGGCGTCGAGCAGTACTTC CASSSTGGGVEQYF TRBV7-2 NA TRBJ2-7 TRBD1
TGTGCCAGCAGCCTATCTCGACCTGGCGGAAGCTCCTACGAGCAGTACTTC CASSLSRPGGSSYEQYF TRBV7-2 few TRBJ2-7 NA
TGTGCCAGCTCCAATAACGGGGGGACCGAAAAACTGTTTTTT CASSNNGGTEKLFF TRBV27 NA TRBJ1-4 NA
TGTGCCGCCGCCGGGACTAGCAAGCTATACGAGCAGTACTTC CAAAGTSKLYEQYF TRBV10-3 NA TRBJ2-7 TRBD2
TGTGCCAGCAGCGTAGCCAAGGGGCTTGGGGAGACCCAGTACTTC CASSVAKGLGETQYF TRBV9 NA TRBJ2-5 NA
TGTGCCAGCAGACTGAGCGGCACCGGGGAGCTGTTTTTT CASRLSGTGELFF TRBV28 once TRBJ2-2 NA
TGTGCCAGCAGTTCCGGGACAGGGGCCTACACCTTC CASSSGTGAYTF TRBV6-6 NA TRBJ1-2 TRBD1
TGTGCCAGCAGCCAAGATAGGGACTCCTACACCGGGGAGCTGTTTTTT CASSQDRDSYTGELFF TRBV3-1/TRBV3-2 NA TRBJ2-2 NA
TGTGCCAGCAGGGAGCGGGGCACCTACAATGAGCAGTTCTTC CASRERGTYNEQFF TRBV27 once TRBJ2-1 TRBD2
TGTGCCAGCAGTAGAATAAACCAGGGGGTGAGCGGCTACACCTTC CASSRINQGVSGYTF TRBV27 few TRBJ1-2 TRBD1
TGTGCCAGCAGCCCTGGACTAGCGGGAATAGGCGAGCAGTACTTC CASSPGLAGIGEQYF TRBV3-1/TRBV3-2 NA TRBJ2-7 TRBD2
TGCAGTGCTAGTGCGGGGGACCGCAGCACAGATACGCAGTATTTT CSASAGDRSTDTQYF TRBV20-1 NA TRBJ2-3 TRBD2
TGCGCCAGCAGGGACCTGACAGCCCTGAACACTGAAGCTTTCTTT CASRDLTALNTEAFF TRBV4-1 NA TRBJ1-1 NA
TGTGCCAGCAGTTACTCTACTGGAGCATTTGATACGCAGTATTTT CASSYSTGAFDTQYF TRBV6-5 once TRBJ2-3 NA
TGTGCCAGCAGCGTAGACAGTACTAGCGGGAGGTCGGGGGAGCTGTTTTTT CASSVDSTSGRSGELFF TRBV9 NA TRBJ2-2 TRBD2
TGCGCCAGCAGCCAAATACGACTAGGTGGGATCAACGAGCAGTACTTC CASSQIRLGGINEQYF TRBV4-1 NA TRBJ2-7 NA
TGCGCCAGCAGCCATACTAGCGGGAGGGCCTACAATGAGCAGTTCTTC CASSHTSGRAYNEQFF TRBV5-1 NA TRBJ2-1 TRBD2
TGTGCCAGCAGCGTTATCGGGACCGGGGAGCTGTTTTTT CASSVIGTGELFF TRBV9 NA TRBJ2-2 NA
TGTGCCTGGACCGGGACTAGCGGGAGCCTCTCCTACAATGAGCAGTTCTTC CAWTGTSGSLSYNEQFF TRBV30 NA TRBJ2-1 TRBD2
TGCGCCAGCAGCGAGGGGACAGCTAGCAATCAGCCCCAGCATTTT CASSEGTASNQPQHF TRBV5-1 few TRBJ1-5 TRBD1
TGTGCCAGCAGCGAACGGGCGGGGCTGGGAGGTGAGCAGTTCTTC CASSERAGLGGEQFF TRBV11-2 once TRBJ2-1 NA
TGTGCCAGCTCGGCTGGGCTGACAAGGGAGGAGACCCAGTACTTC CASSAGLTREETQYF TRBV18 NA TRBJ2-5 NA
TGTGCCTGGAGTGGGCAGGCGGGGACCCTCTATGGCTACACCTTC CAWSGQAGTLYGYTF TRBV30 NA TRBJ1-2 NA
TGTGCCAGCAGTTTAAGTCCGCAGGGCCCACCCTACGAGCAGTACTTC CASSLSPQGPPYEQYF TRBV27 NA TRBJ2-7 NA
TGTGCCAGCAGCCAAGAGGCGGGAGTCAACACCGGGGAGCTGTTTTTT CASSQEAGVNTGELFF TRBV4-2 NA TRBJ2-2 TRBD2
TGCAGCGTTGCTGGAGGGTCCTATGGCTACACCTTC CSVAGGSYGYTF TRBV29-1 NA TRBJ1-2 NA
TGTGCCTGGAGAGAGCGGGACAGGGTCCGTTCTGAGCAGTTCTTC CAWRERDRVRSEQFF TRBV30 NA TRBJ2-1 TRBD1
TGTGCCAGCAGCCAAGCCGGACAGGGTTATAACCAGCCCCAGCATTTT CASSQAGQGYNQPQHF TRBV3-1/TRBV3-2 NA TRBJ1-5 TRBD1
TGTGCCACCAGTGAGGATGCCTCCGGGATCTATGGCTACACCTTC CATSEDASGIYGYTF TRBV24-1 NA TRBJ1-2 NA
TGTGCCAGCAGTGAATCGGGACAGAACTATGGCTACACCTTC CASSESGQNYGYTF TRBV25-1 NA TRBJ1-2 TRBD1
TGCGCCAGCAGCTTGGTTTTGACAGCTGGGGAGGGGTACTACGAGCAGTACTTC CASSLVLTAGEGYYEQYF TRBV5-1 NA TRBJ2-7 TRBD2
TGTGCCACCAGTGATCCGACAGGGGCCCCCTACGAGCAGTACTTC CATSDPTGAPYEQYF TRBV24-1 NA TRBJ2-7 TRBD1
TGCAGTGCTAGTGGGGACAGGGTCTGGGAGACCCAGTACTTC CSASGDRVWETQYF TRBV20-1 NA TRBJ2-5 TRBD1
TGTGCCAGCAGGGAGAGTCGTCAGGGTCGGGTTGGCTACACCTTC CASRESRQGRVGYTF TRBV6-6 NA TRBJ1-2 NA
TGCGCCAGCAGCCAAGAGGGACTGTCCTACGAGCAGTACTTC CASSQEGLSYEQYF TRBV4-1 NA TRBJ2-7 NA
TGTGCCAGCAGCTTGGTTAGCGGACCCAACAATGAGCAGTTCTTC CASSLVSGPNNEQFF TRBV5-6 NA TRBJ2-1 NA
TGTGCCTGGAGTGTTCAGGAACCCTACGAGCAGTACTTC CAWSVQEPYEQYF TRBV30 NA TRBJ2-7 NA
TGCAGCCCGGCAGGGATCGGTGAGCAGTTCTTC CSPAGIGEQFF TRBV20-1 NA TRBJ2-1 NA
TGTGCCAGCAGCTTAGGTCTAGCGGGAACCTTCTCCTACAATGAGCAGTTCTTC CASSLGLAGTFSYNEQFF TRBV11-2 NA TRBJ2-1 TRBD2
TGTGCCAGTAGGATTAGGGACAGCGAGAACTATGGCTACACCTTC CASRIRDSENYGYTF TRBV19 NA TRBJ1-2 TRBD1
TGTGCCAGCAGCTTTGGGACAGGGGGCTACTACGAGCAGTACTTC CASSFGTGGYYEQYF TRBV11-3 NA TRBJ2-7 TRBD1
TGCAGCGTGCTGGACAGGGGTAAAAACTATGGCTACACCTTC CSVLDRGKNYGYTF TRBV29-1 NA TRBJ1-2 TRBD1
TGTGCCAGCAGGGCAGGGGCTGGAAACACCATATATTTT CASRAGAGNTIYF TRBV2 NA TRBJ1-3 NA
TGTGCCAGCAGCCCCGCGGTAAGAGAGAACACTGAAGCTTTCTTT CASSPAVRENTEAFF TRBV7-8 NA TRBJ1-1 NA
TGTGCCAGTAGTATTCGTGGACAGGGGCGAGGCGGCTACACCTTC CASSIRGQGRGGYTF TRBV19 NA TRBJ1-2 TRBD1